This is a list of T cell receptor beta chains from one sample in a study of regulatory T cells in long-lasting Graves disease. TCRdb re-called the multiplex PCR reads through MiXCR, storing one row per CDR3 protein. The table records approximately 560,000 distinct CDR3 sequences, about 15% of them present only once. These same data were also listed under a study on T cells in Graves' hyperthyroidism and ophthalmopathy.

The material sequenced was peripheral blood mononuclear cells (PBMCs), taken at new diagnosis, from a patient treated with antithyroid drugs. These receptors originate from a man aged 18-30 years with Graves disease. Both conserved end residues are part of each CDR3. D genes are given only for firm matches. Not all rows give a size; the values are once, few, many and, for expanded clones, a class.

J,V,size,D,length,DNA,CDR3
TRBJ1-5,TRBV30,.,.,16,TGTGCCTGGAGTGAGGACACCCGGGCTAGGGTTCAGCCCCAGCATTTT,CAWSEDTRARVQPQHF
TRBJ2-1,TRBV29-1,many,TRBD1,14,TGCAGCGTTGACGAAGGGGGCGACTACAATGAGCAGTTCTTC,CSVDEGGDYNEQFF
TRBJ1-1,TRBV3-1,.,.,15,TGTGCCAGCAGCCAAGGTACAGGGAGGGACCCTGAAGCTTTCTTT,CASSQGTGRDPEAFF
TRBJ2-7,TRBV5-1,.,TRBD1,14,TGCGCCAGCAGCGCGGGACAGGGGGTCCACGAGCAGTACTTC,CASSAGQGVHEQYF
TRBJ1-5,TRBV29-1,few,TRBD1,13,TGCAGCGCCTTGACAGGGCCGAATCAGCCCCAGCATTTT,CSALTGPNQPQHF
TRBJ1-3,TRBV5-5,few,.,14,TGTGCCAGCAGCTTGGGGCAGTGGGGAAACACCATATATTTT,CASSLGQWGNTIYF
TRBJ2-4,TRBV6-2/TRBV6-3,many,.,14,TGTGCCAGCAGCTTGGGGGGACCCAAAAACATTCAGTACTTC,CASSLGGPKNIQYF
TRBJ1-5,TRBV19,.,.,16,TGTGCCAGTAGACTTCTGGGGACCACATGGGATCAGCCCCAGCATTTT,CASRLLGTTWDQPQHF
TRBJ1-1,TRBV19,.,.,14,TGTGCCAGTACCTCCCGGGGACTGTACACTGAAGCTTTCTTT,CASTSRGLYTEAFF
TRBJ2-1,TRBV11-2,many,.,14,TGTGCCAGCAGCCCCCAAGACAACTACAATGAGCAGTTCTTC,CASSPQDNYNEQFF
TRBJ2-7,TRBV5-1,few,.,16,TGCGCCAGCAGCTTACAGGGTTATCCTAACTCCTACGAGCAGTACTTC,CASSLQGYPNSYEQYF
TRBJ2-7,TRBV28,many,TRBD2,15,TGTGCCAGCAGTTTCCAGCGGGAGGACTCCTACGAGCAGTACTTC,CASSFQREDSYEQYF
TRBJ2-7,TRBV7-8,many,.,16,TGTGCCAGCAGCTTAGTGCTTGAGGGATTCTCCTACGAGCAGTACTTC,CASSLVLEGFSYEQYF
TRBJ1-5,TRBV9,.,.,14,TGTGCCAGCAGCCCTGAATCGGGGGTTCAGCCCCAGCATTTT,CASSPESGVQPQHF
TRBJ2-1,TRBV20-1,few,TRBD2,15,TGCAGTGCTAGAGACCCTCTAGCGGGAGACAATGAGCAGTTCTTC,CSARDPLAGDNEQFF
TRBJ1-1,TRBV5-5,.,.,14,TGTGCCAGCAACACAGGGAGTACGGACACTGAAGCTTTCTTT,CASNTGSTDTEAFF
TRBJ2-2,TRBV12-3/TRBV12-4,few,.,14,TGTGCCAGCAGTTCTACAGGGTTAACCGGGGAGCTGTTTTTT,CASSSTGLTGELFF
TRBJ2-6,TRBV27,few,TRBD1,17,TGTGCCAGCAGTTTAGAAAGGGACAGCTCTGGGGCCAACGTCCTGACTTTC,CASSLERDSSGANVLTF
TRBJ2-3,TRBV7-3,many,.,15,TGTGCCAGCAGCTTAACAGCGAGAGGGGGAGATACGCAGTATTTT,CASSLTARGGDTQYF
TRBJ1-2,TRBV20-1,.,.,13,TGCAGTGCCCCGGAGGGGGAGGACTATGGCTACACCTTC,CSAPEGEDYGYTF
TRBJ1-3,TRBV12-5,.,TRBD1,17,TGTGCTAGTGGTTTGGGGACAGGGGGCCTCTCTGGAAACACCATATATTTT,CASGLGTGGLSGNTIYF
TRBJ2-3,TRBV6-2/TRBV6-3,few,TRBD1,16,TGTGCCAGCAGTACCGCGGGACAGGGGGAGGTAGATACGCAGTATTTT,CASSTAGQGEVDTQYF
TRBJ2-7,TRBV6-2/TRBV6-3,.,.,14,TGTGCCAGCAAAACAGGAAATGTCGCATACGAGCAGTACTTC,CASKTGNVAYEQYF
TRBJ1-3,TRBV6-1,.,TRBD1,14,TGTGCCAGCAGGGACAGGCCCGGAGGAAACACCATATATTTT,CASRDRPGGNTIYF
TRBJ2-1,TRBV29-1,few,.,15,TGCAGCGTACGTGTCAGGGGTAAGACCTACAATGAGCAGTTCTTC,CSVRVRGKTYNEQFF
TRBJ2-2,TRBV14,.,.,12,TGTGCCAGCAGCCATCTGGGGGTGGAGCTGTTTTTT,CASSHLGVELFF
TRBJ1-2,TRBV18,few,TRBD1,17,TGTGCCAGCTCACCACCGGACAGGCCCCATCCTAGCTATGGCTACACCTTC,CASSPPDRPHPSYGYTF
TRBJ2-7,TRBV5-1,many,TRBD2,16,TGCGCCAGCAGCTTGGCCCCTAGCGGGAGGGCCCACGAGCAGTACTTC,CASSLAPSGRAHEQYF
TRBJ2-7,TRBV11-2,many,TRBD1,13,TGTGCCAGCAGCCCTGGGACAGGATGGGAGCAGTACTTC,CASSPGTGWEQYF
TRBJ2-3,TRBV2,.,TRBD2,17,TGTGCCAGCAGTCAACCGGGACTAGCGGGCACCCGGTATACGCAGTATTTT,CASSQPGLAGTRYTQYF
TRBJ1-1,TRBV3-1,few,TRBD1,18,TGTGCCAGCAGCCAAGAAGGGGGCGGGAGGACAGAGAACACTGAAGCTTTCTTT,CASSQEGGGRTENTEAFF
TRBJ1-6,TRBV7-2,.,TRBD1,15,TGTGCCAGCAGCTTGTGGACAGGGGTTCTGTCACCCCTCCACTTT,CASSLWTGVLSPLHF
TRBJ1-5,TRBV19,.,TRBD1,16,TGTGCCAGTAGTTTCATAAACAGGGGCCCCAATCAGCCCCAGCATTTT,CASSFINRGPNQPQHF
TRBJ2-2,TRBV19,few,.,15,TGTGCCAGTAGTATAGACAGGACGAACACCGGGGAGCTGTTTTTT,CASSIDRTNTGELFF
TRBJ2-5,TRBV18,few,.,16,TGTGCCAGCTCACAAAGACAGACCTCGTACCAAGAGACCCAGTACTTC,CASSQRQTSYQETQYF
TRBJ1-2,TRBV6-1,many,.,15,TGTGCCAGCAGTGCATCAGGGACGAGATCATATGGCTACACCTTC,CASSASGTRSYGYTF